These T cell receptor beta chains were read from a single sample in a study of control samples from healthy donors and cancer patients. Using immunoSEQ multiplex PCR, the repertoire was profiled, and TCRdb retains in-frame clones only, with some absent. This sample has over 15,000 clones, with more than 75% found just once. The sample was PBMCs. These receptor sequences come from a woman in her 70s with colorectal cancer. The CDR3 runs from the conserved cysteine through the conserved F or W. The order of the fields is clone size, V gene, D gene, J gene, CDR3 protein, CDR3 DNA. D genes are given only for firm matches. The listing skips clone size in some rows; elsewhere it reads once, few, many or a size class.

>-|TRBV3-1/TRBV3-2|TRBD1|TRBJ1-1
CASSQGDRGPTEAFF
TGTGCCAGCAGCCAAGGAGACAGGGGGCCCACTGAAGCTTTCTTT
>-|TRBV4-1|-|TRBJ2-3
CASSQQDATTDTQYF
TGCGCCAGCAGCCAACAAGACGCTACCACAGATACGCAGTATTTT
>-|TRBV27|-|TRBJ1-5
CASSYREGQPQHF
TGTGCCAGCAGTTACAGGGAGGGACAGCCCCAGCATTTT
>-|TRBV18|TRBD1|TRBJ1-1
CASSLDRDTALF
TGTGCCAGCTCCCTTGACAGGGACACGGCCCTGTTT
>-|TRBV11-2|-|TRBJ2-3
CASSLAGTDTQYF
TGTGCCAGCAGCTTAGCTGGCACAGATACGCAGTATTTT
>-|TRBV3-1/TRBV3-2|-|TRBJ1-1
CASSQGPSHTEAFF
TGTGCCAGCAGCCAAGGCCCTAGCCACACTGAAGCTTTCTTT
>-|TRBV5-3|TRBD2|TRBJ2-7
CARSWTSGRYEQYF
TGTGCCAGAAGCTGGACTAGCGGGAGATACGAGCAGTACTTC
>once|TRBV20-1|-|TRBJ1-1
CSAGGGVSNTEAFF
TGCAGTGCTGGTGGAGGGGTATCGAACACTGAAGCTTTCTTT
>-|TRBV12-5|TRBD2|TRBJ2-1
CASASGRGGNNNEQFF
TGTGCTAGTGCTAGCGGGAGGGGGGGCAACAACAATGAGCAGTTCTTC
>-|TRBV5-1|TRBD1|TRBJ2-1
CASSLGQGYNEQFF
TGCGCCAGCAGCTTGGGACAGGGGTACAATGAGCAGTTCTTC
>-|TRBV5-1|TRBD1|TRBJ2-5
CASSLGTGEETQYF
TGCGCCAGCAGCTTGGGGACAGGGGAAGAGACCCAGTACTTC
>-|TRBV5-1|TRBD1|TRBJ2-7
CASKQGAPLGEQYF
TGCGCCAGCAAACAGGGGGCCCCCTTGGGCGAGCAGTACTTC
>-|TRBV7-3|-|TRBJ2-6
CASSVQGTGANVLTF
TGTGCCAGCAGCGTCCAGGGAACTGGGGCCAACGTCCTGACTTTC
>-|TRBV4-2|-|TRBJ2-3
CASSMQRATDTQYF
TGTGCCAGCAGCATGCAGCGGGCCACAGATACGCAGTATTTT
>-|TRBV7-2|TRBD2|TRBJ2-2
CASSRGLAGAGELFF
TGTGCCAGCAGCCGGGGACTAGCGGGGGCCGGGGAGCTGTTTTTT
>-|TRBV27|-|TRBJ1-4
CASSPHPGSSEKLFF
TGTGCCAGCAGTCCCCATCCGGGGTCAAGTGAAAAACTGTTTTTT
>-|TRBV6-6|TRBD2|TRBJ2-1
CASKRGEDNEQFF
TGTGCCAGCAAGCGGGGTGAGGACAATGAGCAGTTCTTC
>-|TRBV11-2|-|TRBJ1-1
CASSLGQNTEAFF
TGTGCCAGCAGCTTAGGGCAGAACACTGAAGCTTTCTTT
>-|TRBV3-1/TRBV3-2|-|TRBJ2-1
CASSQEGEDEQFF
TGTGCCAGCAGCCAAGAGGGAGAGGATGAGCAGTTCTTC
>-|TRBV5-1|TRBD2|TRBJ2-1
CASSDPLAGEDPFF
TGCGCCAGCAGCGACCCCTTAGCGGGAGAAGATCCGTTCTTC
>once|TRBV9|-|TRBJ2-2
CASSAGTHLTGELFF
TGTGCCAGCAGCGCGGGGACTCATCTCACCGGGGAGCTGTTTTTT
>-|TRBV6-4|-|TRBJ2-7
CASRTPEQGKPYEQYF
TGTGCCAGCAGGACCCCTGAGCAGGGCAAACCCTACGAGCAGTACTTC
>-|TRBV3-1/TRBV3-2|TRBD2|TRBJ2-3
CASSPYSRLAGVPSTDTQYF
TGTGCCAGCAGTCCTTACTCCAGACTAGCGGGAGTTCCTAGCACAGATACGCAGTATTTT
>-|TRBV7-6|TRBD2|TRBJ2-1
CASSLNSGFSYNEQFF
TGTGCCAGCAGCTTGAATAGCGGGTTCTCCTACAATGAGCAGTTCTTC
>-|TRBV11-2|TRBD2|TRBJ2-5
CASRPFSTSGGQETQYF
TGTGCCAGCAGGCCATTCTCGACTAGCGGGGGCCAAGAGACCCAGTACTTC
>-|TRBV6-5|TRBD1|TRBJ2-2
CASLDTGGTGELFF
TGTGCCAGCCTAGATACAGGGGGCACCGGGGAGCTGTTTTTT
>-|TRBV5-6|-|TRBJ1-1
CASSAGGQAFF
TGTGCCAGCAGCGCGGGGGGCCAGGCTTTCTTT
>-|TRBV6-5|-|TRBJ1-1
CASRPRQSSKAFF
TGTGCCAGCAGACCCCGACAGAGTTCGAAAGCTTTCTTT
>-|TRBV5-4|TRBD2|TRBJ2-1
CASSLVQLAGGSYNEQFF
TGTGCCAGCAGCTTGGTCCAACTAGCGGGAGGATCCTACAATGAGCAGTTCTTC
>-|TRBV6-2/TRBV6-3|-|TRBJ1-2
CASSYSARGLHYGYTF
TGTGCCAGCAGTTACTCTGCCAGGGGACTACACTATGGCTACACCTTC
>-|TRBV29-1|TRBD1|TRBJ2-1
CSVSDRARYNEQFF
TGCAGCGTCTCTGACAGGGCGCGCTACAATGAGCAGTTCTTC
>-|TRBV6-2/TRBV6-3|-|TRBJ2-7
CASSTSGLQLYEQYF
TGTGCCAGCAGTACATCCGGACTTCAACTATACGAGCAGTACTTC
>-|TRBV19|-|TRBJ2-4
CASSARQAPKNIQYF
TGTGCCAGTAGTGCAAGACAGGCCCCCAAAAACATTCAGTACTTC
>-|TRBV6-5|TRBD2|TRBJ2-3
CASSYERGTSTDTQYF
TGTGCCAGCAGTTACGAGCGGGGGACTAGCACAGATACGCAGTATTTT
>-|TRBV7-3|-|TRBJ1-2
CASSAQANYGYTF
TGTGCCAGCAGCGCACAGGCTAACTATGGCTACACCTTC
>-|TRBV3-1/TRBV3-2|-|TRBJ2-5
CASSLMETQYF
TGTGCCAGCAGCCTAATGGAGACCCAGTACTTC
>-|TRBV9|-|TRBJ1-2
CASSVVSGGPYGYTF
TGTGCCAGCAGCGTAGTAAGTGGGGGACCCTATGGCTACACCTTC
>-|TRBV19|-|TRBJ1-5
CASTFGSDNQPQHF
TGTGCCAGTACGTTCGGGTCGGACAATCAGCCCCAGCATTTT
>few|TRBV7-2|-|TRBJ1-2
CASSLRVQGDYGYTF
TGTGCCAGCAGCTTACGGGTCCAGGGAGACTATGGCTACACCTTC
>-|TRBV5-6|TRBD1|TRBJ1-2
CASSLWGGQGRGYTF
TGTGCCAGCAGCTTGTGGGGCGGACAGGGTAGGGGCTACACCTTC
>-|TRBV7-2|-|TRBJ2-2
CASSPLGGAYGGELFF
TGTGCCAGCAGCCCCCTGGGGGGGGCCTATGGCGGGGAGCTGTTTTTT
>-|TRBV12-3/TRBV12-4|-|TRBJ2-7
CACGPSREQYF
TGTGCCTGCGGCCCCAGTAGGGAGCAGTACTTC
>-|TRBV4-2|-|TRBJ2-7
CASSQDRGRSYEQYF
TGTGCCAGCAGCCAAGATCGGGGGCGCTCCTACGAGCAGTACTTC
>-|TRBV5-4|TRBD1|TRBJ1-2
CASRTGQASAYTF
TGTGCCAGCAGGACGGGACAGGCCTCCGCCTACACCTTC
>-|TRBV15|-|TRBJ1-2
CATSRGQPQTGYTF
TGTGCCACCAGCAGAGGACAGCCCCAAACCGGCTACACCTTC
>-|TRBV9|-|TRBJ2-7
CASSSPRSHEQYF
TGTGCCAGCAGCTCCCCCCGGTCCCACGAGCAGTACTTC